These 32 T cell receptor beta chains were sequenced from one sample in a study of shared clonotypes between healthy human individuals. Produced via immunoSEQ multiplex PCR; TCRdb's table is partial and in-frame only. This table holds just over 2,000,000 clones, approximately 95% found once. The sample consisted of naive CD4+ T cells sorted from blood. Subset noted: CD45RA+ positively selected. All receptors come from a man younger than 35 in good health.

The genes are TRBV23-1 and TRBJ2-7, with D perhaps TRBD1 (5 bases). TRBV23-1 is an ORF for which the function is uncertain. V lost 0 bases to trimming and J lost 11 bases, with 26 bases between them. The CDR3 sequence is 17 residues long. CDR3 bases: TGCGCCAGCAGTCAATCTACCCGTGGCAGGGCGCCACCGAACAAGTACTTC. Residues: CASSQSTRGRAPPNKYF.

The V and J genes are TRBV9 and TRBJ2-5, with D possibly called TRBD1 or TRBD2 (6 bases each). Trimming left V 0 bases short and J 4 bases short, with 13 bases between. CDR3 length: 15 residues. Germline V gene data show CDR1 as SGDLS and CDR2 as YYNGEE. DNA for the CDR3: TGTGCCAGCAGCGTAGCTTCAGGGGAGGTAGAGACCCAGTACTTC. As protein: CASSVASGEVETQYF. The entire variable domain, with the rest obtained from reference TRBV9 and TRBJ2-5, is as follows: DSGVTQTPKHLITATGQRVTLRCSPRSGDLSVYWYQQSLDQGLQFLIQYYNGEERAKGNILERFSAQQFPDLHSELNLSSLELGDSALYFCASSVASGEVETQYFGPGTRLLVL.

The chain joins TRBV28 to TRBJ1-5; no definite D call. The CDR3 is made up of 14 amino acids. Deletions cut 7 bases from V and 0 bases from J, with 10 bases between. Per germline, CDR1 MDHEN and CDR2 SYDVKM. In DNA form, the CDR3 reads TGTGCCAGCATGGAGGGAAATAGCAATCAGCCCCAGCATTTT. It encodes CASMEGNSNQPQHF.

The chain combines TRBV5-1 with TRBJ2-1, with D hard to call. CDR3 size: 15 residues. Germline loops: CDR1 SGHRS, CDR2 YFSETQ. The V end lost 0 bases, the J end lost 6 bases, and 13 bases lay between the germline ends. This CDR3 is CASSLAGARFNEQFF. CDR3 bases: TGCGCCAGCAGCTTGGCGGGCGCGCGGTTCAATGAGCAGTTCTTC.

CDR3: CSVDRPGSTDTQYF. CDR3 bases: TGCAGCGTTGATCGGCCGGGGAGCACAGATACGCAGTATTTT. The V gene is TRBV29-1, the J gene TRBJ2-3; the D gene is possibly TRBD2 (5 bases). With 3 bases removed from V and 0 bases from J, the gap between germline ends came to 10 bases. This CDR3 is built from 14 residues. CDR1 is SQVTM, CDR2 ANQGSEA, per germline.

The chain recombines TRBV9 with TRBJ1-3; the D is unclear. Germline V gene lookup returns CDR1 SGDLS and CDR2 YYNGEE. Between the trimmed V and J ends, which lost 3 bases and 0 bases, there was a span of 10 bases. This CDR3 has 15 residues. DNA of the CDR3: TGTGCCAGCAGCGCTTGGGGAAACTCTGGAAACACCATATATTTT. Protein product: CASSAWGNSGNTIYF.

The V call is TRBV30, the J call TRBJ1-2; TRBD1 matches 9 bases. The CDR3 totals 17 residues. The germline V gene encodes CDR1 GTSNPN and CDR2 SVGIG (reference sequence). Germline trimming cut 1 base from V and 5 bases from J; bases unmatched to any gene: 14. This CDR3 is CAWSAEPGTGRFYGYTF. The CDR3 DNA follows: TGTGCCTGGAGTGCTGAACCCGGGACAGGGAGGTTTTATGGCTACACCTTC.

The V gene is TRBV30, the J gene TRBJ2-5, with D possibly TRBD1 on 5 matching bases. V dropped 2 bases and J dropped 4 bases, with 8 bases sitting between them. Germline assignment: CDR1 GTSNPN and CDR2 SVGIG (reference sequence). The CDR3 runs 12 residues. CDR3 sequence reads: CAWSPRVETQYF. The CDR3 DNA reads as TGTGCCTGGAGTCCCAGGGTAGAGACCCAGTACTTC.

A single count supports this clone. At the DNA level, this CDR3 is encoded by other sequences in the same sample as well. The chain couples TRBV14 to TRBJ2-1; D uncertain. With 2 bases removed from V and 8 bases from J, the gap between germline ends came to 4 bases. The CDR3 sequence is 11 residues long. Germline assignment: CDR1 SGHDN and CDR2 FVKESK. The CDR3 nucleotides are TGTGCCAGCAGCCAATTGTATGAGCAGTTCTTC. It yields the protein CASSQLYEQFF.

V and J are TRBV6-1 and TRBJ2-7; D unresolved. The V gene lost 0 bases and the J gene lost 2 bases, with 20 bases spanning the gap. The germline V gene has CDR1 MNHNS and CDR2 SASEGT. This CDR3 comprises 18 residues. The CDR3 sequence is CASSEAGLVGRYTYEQYF. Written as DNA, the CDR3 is TGTGCCAGCAGTGAAGCCGGGCTAGTGGGAAGGTATACCTACGAGCAGTACTTC.

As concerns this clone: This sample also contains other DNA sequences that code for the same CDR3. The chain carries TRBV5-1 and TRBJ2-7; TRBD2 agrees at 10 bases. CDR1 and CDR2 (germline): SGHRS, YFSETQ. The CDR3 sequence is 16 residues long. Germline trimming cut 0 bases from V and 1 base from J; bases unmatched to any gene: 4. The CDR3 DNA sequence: TGCGCCAGCAGCTTGGATTCTAGCGGGGGATCCTACGAGCAGTACTTC. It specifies CASSLDSSGGSYEQYF.

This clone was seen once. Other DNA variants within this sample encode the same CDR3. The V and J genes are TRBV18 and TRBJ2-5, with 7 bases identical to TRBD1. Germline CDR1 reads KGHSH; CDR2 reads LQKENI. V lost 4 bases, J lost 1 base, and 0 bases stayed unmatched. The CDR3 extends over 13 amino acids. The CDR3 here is CASSQGAQETQYF. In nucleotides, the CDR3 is TGTGCCAGCTCACAGGGGGCCCAAGAGACCCAGTACTTC.

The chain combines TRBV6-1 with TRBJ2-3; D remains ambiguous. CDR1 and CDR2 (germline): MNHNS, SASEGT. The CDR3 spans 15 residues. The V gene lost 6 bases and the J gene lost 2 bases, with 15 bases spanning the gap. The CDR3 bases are TGTGCCAGCAGCCTCATAGGTCCCGCCACAGATACGCAGTATTTT. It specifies CASSLIGPATDTQYF.

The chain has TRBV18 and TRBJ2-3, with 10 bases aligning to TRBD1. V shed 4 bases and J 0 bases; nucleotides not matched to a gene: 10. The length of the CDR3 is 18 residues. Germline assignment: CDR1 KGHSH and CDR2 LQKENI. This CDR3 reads CASSRTGTGDFSTDTQYF. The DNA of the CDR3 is TGTGCCAGCTCACGCACCGGGACAGGGGATTTTAGCACAGATACGCAGTATTTT.

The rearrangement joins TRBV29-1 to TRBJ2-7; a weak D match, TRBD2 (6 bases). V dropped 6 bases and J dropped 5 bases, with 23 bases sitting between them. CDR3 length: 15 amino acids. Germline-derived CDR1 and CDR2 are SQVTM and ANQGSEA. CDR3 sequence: CSVGGSGGIVNEQYF. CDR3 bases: TGCAGCGTGGGGGGTTCAGGAGGCATAGTAAACGAGCAGTACTTC.

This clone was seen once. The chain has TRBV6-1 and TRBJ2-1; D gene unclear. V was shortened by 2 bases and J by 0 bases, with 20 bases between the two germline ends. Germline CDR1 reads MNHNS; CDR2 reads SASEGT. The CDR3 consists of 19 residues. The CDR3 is CASSESSLFADVSYNEQFF. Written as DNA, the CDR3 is TGTGCCAGCAGTGAAAGCAGTTTATTTGCGGATGTCTCCTACAATGAGCAGTTCTTC.

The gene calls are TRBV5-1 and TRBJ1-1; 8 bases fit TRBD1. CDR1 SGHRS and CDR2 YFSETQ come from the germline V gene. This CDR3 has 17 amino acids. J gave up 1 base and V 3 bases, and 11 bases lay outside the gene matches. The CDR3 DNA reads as TGCGCCAGCAGCTGGGCAACCACCGGGACAGGGAACACTGAAGCTTTCTTT. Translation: CASSWATTGTGNTEAFF.

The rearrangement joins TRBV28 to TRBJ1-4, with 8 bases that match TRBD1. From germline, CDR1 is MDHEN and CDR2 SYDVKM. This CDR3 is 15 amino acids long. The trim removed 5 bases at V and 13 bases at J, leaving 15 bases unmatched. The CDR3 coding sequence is TGTGCCAGCAGTCCCAGCGGGACAGGCGCCGAGGGACTGTTTTTT. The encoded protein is CASSPSGTGAEGLFF.

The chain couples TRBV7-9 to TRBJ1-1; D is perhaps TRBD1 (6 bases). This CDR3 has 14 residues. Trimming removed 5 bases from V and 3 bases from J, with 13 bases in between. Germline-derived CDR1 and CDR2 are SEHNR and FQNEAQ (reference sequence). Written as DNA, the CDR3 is TGTGCCAGCAGCCCCTCCGGGGGCTACACTGAAGCTTTCTTT. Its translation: CASSPSGGYTEAFF.

In DNA form, the CDR3 reads TGTGCCATCACTTTAGACAATTTGAACTATGGCTACACCTTC. It yields the protein CAITLDNLNYGYTF. The rearrangement joins TRBV10-3 to TRBJ1-2; D call uncertain. V was cut by 7 bases and J by 2 bases, with 14 bases left in between. CDR1 is ENHRY, CDR2 SYGVKD, per germline. The CDR3 is made up of 14 amino acids.

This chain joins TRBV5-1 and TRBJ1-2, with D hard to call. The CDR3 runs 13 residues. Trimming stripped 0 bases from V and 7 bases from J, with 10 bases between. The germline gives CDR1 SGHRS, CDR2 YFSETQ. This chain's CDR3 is CASSLEAAVGYTF. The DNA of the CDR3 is TGCGCCAGCAGCTTGGAGGCGGCCGTTGGCTACACCTTC. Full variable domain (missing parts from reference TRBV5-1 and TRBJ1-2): KAGVTQTPRYLIKTRGQQVTLSCSPISGHRSVSWYQQTPGQGLQFLFEYFSETQRNKGNFPGRFSGRQFSNSRSEMNVSTLELGDSALYLCASSLEAAVGYTFGSGTRLTVV.

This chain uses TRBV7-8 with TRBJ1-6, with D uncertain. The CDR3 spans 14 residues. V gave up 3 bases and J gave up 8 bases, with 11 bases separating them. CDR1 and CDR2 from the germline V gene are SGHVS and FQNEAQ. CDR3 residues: CASSFGLVDSPLHF. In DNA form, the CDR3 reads TGTGCCAGCAGCTTCGGCCTCGTTGATTCACCCCTCCACTTT.

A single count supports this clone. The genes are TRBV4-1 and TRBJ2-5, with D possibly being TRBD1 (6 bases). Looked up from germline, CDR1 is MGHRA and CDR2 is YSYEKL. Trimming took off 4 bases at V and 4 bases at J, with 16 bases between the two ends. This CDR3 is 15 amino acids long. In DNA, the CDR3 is TGCGCCAGCAGCCCCCTGACAGGTGGTGGAGAGACCCAGTACTTC. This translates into CASSPLTGGGETQYF.

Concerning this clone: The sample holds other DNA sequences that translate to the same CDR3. CDR3 nucleotide sequence: TGCGCCAGCAGCTTGACAAGGGGAGACACTGAAGCTTTCTTT. This encodes CASSLTRGDTEAFF. This chain uses TRBV5-1 with TRBJ1-1, with TRBD1 as a possible D gene (5 bases). This CDR3 has 14 residues. Per germline, CDR1 SGHRS and CDR2 YFSETQ. With 1 base removed from V and 3 bases from J, the gap between germline ends came to 10 bases.

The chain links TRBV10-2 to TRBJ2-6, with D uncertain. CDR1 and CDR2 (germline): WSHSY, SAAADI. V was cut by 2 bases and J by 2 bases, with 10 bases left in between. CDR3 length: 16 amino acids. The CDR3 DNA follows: TGCGCCAGCAGTGAGGGTGAAGGGACTGGGGCCAACGTCCTGACTTTC. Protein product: CASSEGEGTGANVLTF.

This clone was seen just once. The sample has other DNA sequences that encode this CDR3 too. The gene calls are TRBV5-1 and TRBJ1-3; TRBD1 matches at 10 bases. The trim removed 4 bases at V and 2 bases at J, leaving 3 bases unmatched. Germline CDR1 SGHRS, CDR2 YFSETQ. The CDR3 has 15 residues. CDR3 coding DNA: TGCGCCAGCAGCGCAGGGACAGGGGCTGGAAACACCATATATTTT. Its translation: CASSAGTGAGNTIYF.

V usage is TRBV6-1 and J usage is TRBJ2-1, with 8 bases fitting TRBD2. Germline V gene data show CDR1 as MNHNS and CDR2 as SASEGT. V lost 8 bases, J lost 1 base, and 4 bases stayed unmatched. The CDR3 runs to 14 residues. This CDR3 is CASSSGSSYNEQFF. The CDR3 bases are TGTGCCAGCTCCAGCGGGAGTTCCTACAATGAGCAGTTCTTC.

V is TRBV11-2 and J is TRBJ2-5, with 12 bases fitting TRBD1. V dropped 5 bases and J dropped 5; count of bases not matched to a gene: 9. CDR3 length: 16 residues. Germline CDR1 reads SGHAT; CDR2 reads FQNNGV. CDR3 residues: CASSATGTGGIETQYF. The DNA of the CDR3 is TGTGCCAGCAGCGCAACCGGGACAGGGGGCATCGAGACCCAGTACTTC.

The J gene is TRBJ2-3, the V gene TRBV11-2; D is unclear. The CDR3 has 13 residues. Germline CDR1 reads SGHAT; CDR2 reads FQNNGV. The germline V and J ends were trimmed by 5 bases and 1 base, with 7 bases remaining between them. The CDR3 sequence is CASSPQGTDTQYF. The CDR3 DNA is TGTGCCAGCAGCCCCCAGGGCACAGATACGCAGTATTTT. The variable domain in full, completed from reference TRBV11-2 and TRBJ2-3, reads EAGVAQSPRYKIIEKRQSVAFWCNPISGHATLYWYQQILGQGPKLLIQFQNNGVVDDSQLPKDRFSAERLKGVDSTLKIQPAKLEDSAVYLCASSPQGTDTQYFGPGTRLTVL.

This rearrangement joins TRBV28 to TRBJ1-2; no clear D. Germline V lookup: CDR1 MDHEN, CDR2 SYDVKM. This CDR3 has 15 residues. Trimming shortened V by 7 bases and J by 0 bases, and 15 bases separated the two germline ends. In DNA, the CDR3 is TGTGCCAGCACCGTACCTTCTTTGACTAACTATGGCTACACCTTC. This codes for CASTVPSLTNYGYTF.

DNA of the CDR3: TGTGCCAGCAGCGTAGCTGAGACAGGACCCCGCACAGATACGCAGTATTTT. Protein: CASSVAETGPRTDTQYF. The chain recombines TRBV9 with TRBJ2-3; D possibly corresponds to TRBD1 (6 bases). Germline V gene lookup returns CDR1 SGDLS and CDR2 YYNGEE. The CDR3 has 17 residues. The germline V and J ends were trimmed by 0 bases and 1 base, with 15 bases remaining between them.

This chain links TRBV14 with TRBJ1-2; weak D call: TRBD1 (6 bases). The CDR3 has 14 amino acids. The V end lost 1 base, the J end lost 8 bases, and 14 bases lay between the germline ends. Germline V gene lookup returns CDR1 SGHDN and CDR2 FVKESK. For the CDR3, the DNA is TGTGCCAGCAGCCAAGGTGGGGGGCTGGGCGGCTACACCTTC. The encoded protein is CASSQGGGLGGYTF.